This T cell receptor (beta chain) was recovered during a study of identical twins. Template switching added a universal primer site, and cDNA bore unique molecular identifiers. TCRdb used MiXCR to reprocess the 5' RACE reads, holding one entry per CDR3 protein. The table includes 1.5 million to 2 million distinct CDR3 sequences, less than 40% detected once. CDR1 MDHEN and CDR2 SYDVKM come from the germline V gene. J gave up 2 bases and V 6 bases, and 9 bases lay outside the gene matches. This CDR3 comprises 15 residues. Notes on the study in general: Abundant beta clonotypes from cord blood bore fewer insertions; memory repertoires lacked this pattern.

Concerning this clonotype: The antigen is not known.

Sequenced input: cord blood. The rearrangement joins TRBV28 to TRBJ1-1; the match to TRBD1 covers 7 bases. The sequence came from a newborn girl in good health. The CDR3 spells CASRDNRGSNTEAFF. Written as DNA, the CDR3 is TGTGCCAGCAGGGACAACAGGGGCTCTAACACTGAAGCTTTCTTT. The whole variable domain, filled in from reference TRBV28 and TRBJ1-1, reads DVKVTQSSRYLVKRTGEKVFLECVQDMDHENMFWYRQDPGLGLRLIYFSYDVKMKEKGDIPEGYSVSREKKERFSLILESASTNQTSMYLCASRDNRGSNTEAFFGQGTRLTVV.